The text below deals with one T cell receptor (beta chain). These data come from a study of blood T cell repertoires in COVID-19. Original methodology: For nucleated cells, counts were estimated from reference gene primer amplification. Here immunoSEQ multiplex PCR was the method, and the copy in TCRdb shows in-frame clones only, minus some. V, J and clone size are taken as reported in that table, and D and trimming were inferred from the DNA itself. The repertoire holds over 130,000 clones, approximately 84% seen once, with 2.2% in the top ten. Source material: peripheral blood. The source is a man aged 65 to 79 with acute or convalescent COVID-19.

CDR3 loop: CASRDGYTPLGQGLNEQFF. The DNA for the CDR3 is TGCGCCAGCAGGGACGGGTACACACCTTTGGGACAGGGGCTTAATGAGCAGTTCTTC. The chain carries TRBV5-1 and TRBJ2-1; 10 nucleotides align to TRBD1. CDR3 length: 19 residues. Trimming at V came to 5 bases and at J to 7 bases, leaving 21 bases not matched to a gene. Germline V gene data show CDR1 as SGHRS and CDR2 as YFSETQ.